This entry features one T cell receptor beta chain sequence. These data originate in a study of blood T cell repertoires in COVID-19. Study-wide background: Sites in the United States, Italy and Spain provided acute and convalescent COVID-19 samples.

Sequencing was performed with immunoSEQ multiplex PCR; in TCRdb, only in-frame clones are kept and a portion is missing. The table lists about 440,000 clones, 87% of them singletons. Germline V gene sequence: CDR1 SNHLY, CDR2 FYNNEI. V was cut by 0 bases and J by 6 bases, with 17 bases left in between. The CDR3 covers 17 residues. V is TRBV2 and J is TRBJ1-4; tentative D call: TRBD1 (6 bases). The sequencing sample was made of PBMCs or T cells enriched from blood (not recorded which). The sequence derives from a young woman with acute COVID-19. The CDR3, as DNA: TGTGCCAGCAGTGAAGCCCGACTATACGGGGGGCATGAAAAACTGTTTTTT. Its translation is CASSEARLYGGHEKLFF.